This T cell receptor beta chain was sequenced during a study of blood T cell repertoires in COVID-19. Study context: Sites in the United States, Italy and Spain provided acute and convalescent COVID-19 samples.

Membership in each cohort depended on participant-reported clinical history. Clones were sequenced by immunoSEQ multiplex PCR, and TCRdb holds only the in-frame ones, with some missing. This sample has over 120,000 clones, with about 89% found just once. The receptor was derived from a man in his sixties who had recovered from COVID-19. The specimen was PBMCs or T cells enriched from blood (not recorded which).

Here the CDR3 DNA reads TGCGCCAGCAGCTTGGGTACAGGGGGGATCCAAGAGACCCAGTACTTC. This encodes CASSLGTGGIQETQYF. This chain joins TRBV5-1 and TRBJ2-5, with TRBD1 matching over 8 bases. Unmatched junction bases numbered 5, after V lost 0 bases and J lost 1 base. Germline CDR1 SGHRS, CDR2 YFSETQ. The CDR3 length is 16 residues.